This T cell receptor beta chain was retrieved from a study of cytomegalovirus exposure and HLA in healthy donors. Study-level results: Presence/absence results assume similar sequencing depth per donor, which may not hold. Associated with cytomegalovirus, according to the listing, were some 180 TCR beta chains.

Researchers ran the PCR with 60 Vbeta and 13 Jbeta primers. Profiling relied on immunoSEQ multiplex PCR, and the TCRdb table lists in-frame clones only, not all of them. The profile shows about 160,000 clones, over 65% of them singletons. V was trimmed by 7 bases and J by 1 base, leaving 16 bases between them. Germline CDR1 MNHNY, CDR2 SVGAGI (reference sequence). The CDR3 spans 15 residues. Comments on this clone: The antigen is unknown.

The receptor was derived from a man between 18 and 29 years old in good health and CMV-seropositive. The material sequenced was PBMCs. The V gene is TRBV6-6, the J gene TRBJ1-2; tentative D call: TRBD1 (5 bases). The CDR3 DNA reads as TGTGCCAGCAATAACTGGGGCAGATATAACTATGGCTACACCTTC. Its protein product is CASNNWGRYNYGYTF.